The 24 T cell receptor beta chains below come from one sample, sequenced in a study of T cell responses to AZD1222 COVID-19 vaccine (dated by TCRdb to the early 2020s). According to the study, the label for this sample's time point signals: about 28 days (+/-7) after the second vaccine dose. The treatment or condition label of this sample denotes: meningococcal conjugate vaccine given as trial control. Library prep was done by the immunoSEQ multiplex PCR assay. Held by TCRdb, this immuneACCESS table contains in-frame sequences only and omits some clones. Under half of the omission traces to an unresolved V gene where checked; the cause of the rest is unknown. The sample has 100,000 to 150,000 clones on record, 80% to 95% of them singletons. The top ten hold 4% to 5% of the sample. Sequences were derived from peripheral blood, sampled 28 days after the second dose of the MenACWY control vaccine. Receptor source: an adult who received the MenACWY meningococcal vaccine as a control.

The chain joins TRBV5-1 to TRBJ2-7; D is perhaps TRBD2 (7 bases). The V end lost 0 bases, the J end lost 2 bases, and 15 bases lay between the germline ends. The CDR3 loop spans 16 amino acids. From germline, CDR1 is SGHRS and CDR2 YFSETQ. The CDR3 nucleotides are TGCGCCAGCAGCTTGGAGGGGGGGACCTCAACCTACGAGCAGTACTTC. Encoded protein: CASSLEGGTSTYEQYF.

The V call is TRBV5-4, the J call TRBJ2-7; 14 positions match TRBD2. There are 15 residues in the CDR3. The germline V gene encodes CDR1 SGHNT and CDR2 YYREEE (reference sequence). V dropped 4 bases and J dropped 3; count of bases not matched to a gene: 3. CDR3 sequence: CASSRGTSGSYEQYF. The CDR3 DNA is TGTGCCAGCAGCCGGGGGACTAGCGGGAGCTACGAGCAGTACTTC.

The table lists this clone with a count of one. This chain joins TRBV23-1 and TRBJ2-2; 8 bases match TRBD2. TRBV23-1 is an open reading frame, and its role is uncertain. V dropped 3 bases and J dropped 4; count of bases not matched to a gene: 10. This CDR3 is built from 17 residues. In DNA, the CDR3 is TGCGCCAGCAGTCACGAACCTATCGGGGGGGTCACCGGGGAGCTGTTTTTT. Translated, it gives CASSHEPIGGVTGELFF.

The chain carries TRBV27 and TRBJ1-5, with D perhaps matching TRBD1 (5 bases). The CDR3 has 16 amino acids. The ends were cut back, 0 bases at V and 2 bases at J, with 11 bases in the middle. Per the germline V gene, CDR1 is MNHEY and CDR2 is SMNVEV (reference sequence). This CDR3 reads CASSLSRGVGNQPQHF. The DNA of the CDR3 is TGTGCCAGCAGTTTATCTCGAGGGGTAGGCAATCAGCCCCAGCATTTT.

The genes are TRBV14 and TRBJ2-1, with 7 bases that match TRBD1. CDR1 SGHDN and CDR2 FVKESK come from the germline V gene. V shed 7 bases and J 0 bases; nucleotides not matched to a gene: 6. The CDR3 totals 15 residues. CDR3 loop: CASKPRQGSYNEQFF. CDR3 nucleotide sequence: TGTGCCAGCAAACCAAGACAGGGCTCCTACAATGAGCAGTTCTTC.

The chain joins TRBV19 to TRBJ1-2, with a possible D match to TRBD1 (5 bases). Germline V CDR1 and CDR2: LNHDA, SQIVND (reference sequence). The CDR3 is 13 amino acids. V was clipped by 3 bases and J by 7 bases, with 12 bases between them. The DNA of the CDR3 is TGTGCCAGTAGTATTCCCGGGGCGCCTGGCTACACCTTC. It encodes CASSIPGAPGYTF. The complete variable domain, with remaining parts taken from reference TRBV19 and TRBJ1-2, reads DGGITQSPKYLFRKEGQNVTLSCEQNLNHDAMYWYRQDPGQGLRLIYYSQIVNDFQKGDIAEGYSVSREKKESFPLTVTSAQKNPTAFYLCASSIPGAPGYTFGSGTRLTVV.

The V gene is TRBV5-1, the J gene TRBJ2-5; D may be TRBD1 (6 bases). The CDR3 is made up of 15 amino acids. Germline assignment: CDR1 SGHRS and CDR2 YFSETQ. Trimming removed 4 bases from V and 1 base from J, with 14 bases in between. The CDR3 sequence is CASSLFTGSQETQYF. The DNA of the CDR3 is TGCGCCAGCAGCCTGTTTACAGGGAGCCAAGAGACCCAGTACTTC.

V usage is TRBV7-6 and J usage is TRBJ2-6, with 8 bases lining up with TRBD1. Germline CDR1 SGHVS, CDR2 FNYEAQ. The CDR3 has 18 amino acids. The V and J ends lost 3 bases and 0 bases, in that order; junction bases with no gene match: 7. The CDR3 region is CASSFQGASLSGANVLTF. CDR3 nucleotides: TGTGCCAGCAGCTTTCAGGGGGCGTCCCTCTCTGGGGCCAACGTCCTGACTTTC.

V is TRBV7-2 and J is TRBJ1-4; D uncertain. Germline CDR1 and CDR2: SGHTA and FQGNSA. The CDR3 runs to 15 residues. V was cut by 5 bases and J by 2 bases, with 12 bases left in between. In DNA form, the CDR3 reads TGTGCCAGCAGCAGGACCGGCTCGACTAATGAAAAACTGTTTTTT. This translates into CASSRTGSTNEKLFF.

V usage is TRBV3-1 (or the pseudogene TRBV3-2) and J usage is TRBJ2-7; possible D gene TRBD1, 6 bases. The CDR3 runs 14 residues. Germline lookup yields CDR1 LGHDT and CDR2 YNNKEL (reference sequence). V gave up 2 bases and J gave up 3 bases, with 11 bases separating them. The CDR3 reads CASSQIQGNYEQYF. The CDR3 DNA sequence: TGTGCCAGCAGCCAAATTCAGGGGAACTACGAGCAGTACTTC.

V gene TRBV12-3 or TRBV12-4 combines with J gene TRBJ2-1; TRBD1 matches at 8 bases. V shed 3 bases, J shed 10 bases, and the junction held 5 bases outside the gene matches. The CDR3 is made up of 13 amino acids. CDR3 in amino acids: CASSFRTGMEQFF. The DNA for the CDR3 is TGTGCCAGCAGTTTTAGGACAGGGATGGAGCAGTTCTTC.

The V call is TRBV4-2, the J call TRBJ1-1; D is undetermined. The CDR3 length is 14 residues. Germline-derived CDR1 and CDR2 are LGHNA and YNFKEQ. Trimming removed 3 bases from V and 0 bases from J, with 8 bases in between. The CDR3 DNA follows: TGTGCCAGCAGCCAGGGCAGTTTGAACACTGAAGCTTTCTTT. This codes for CASSQGSLNTEAFF.

The V gene is TRBV19, the J gene TRBJ2-1; 7 nucleotides match TRBD1. V shed 8 bases and J 7 bases; nucleotides not matched to a gene: 11. CDR3 length: 14 residues. Germline values: CDR1 LNHDA, CDR2 SQIVND (reference sequence). CDR3 protein: CASAPVTGLNEQFF. CDR3 sequence (DNA): TGTGCCAGTGCCCCCGTGACAGGGTTAAATGAGCAGTTCTTC.

The chain has TRBV11-2 and TRBJ2-7, with 7 bases identical to TRBD2. Germline V CDR1 and CDR2: SGHAT, FQNNGV. CDR3 size: 15 residues. With 6 bases clipped from V and 0 bases from J, the junction kept 8 bases outside the gene matches. CDR3 protein: CASRKLASSSYEQYF. The CDR3 bases are TGTGCCAGCAGAAAACTAGCGTCGAGCTCCTACGAGCAGTACTTC.

The genes are TRBV3-1 (or the pseudogene TRBV3-2) and TRBJ2-3, with TRBD1 matching 8 bases. The V and J ends lost 0 bases and 0 bases, in that order; junction bases with no gene match: 5. The CDR3 runs to 17 residues. The V gene's germline CDR1 is LGHDT and CDR2 YNNKEL (reference sequence). CDR3 sequence: CASSQDTRQGSTDTQYF. The CDR3, as DNA: TGTGCCAGCAGCCAAGATACCCGACAGGGGAGCACAGATACGCAGTATTTT.

J is TRBJ2-4 and V is TRBV7-2; D is tentatively TRBD1 or TRBD2 (5 bases each). Germline V gene sequence: CDR1 SGHTA, CDR2 FQGNSA. The CDR3 spans 16 residues. With 5 bases removed from V and 6 bases from J, the gap between germline ends came to 20 bases. CDR3: CASSPRGGSMGNIQYF. CDR3 nucleotides: TGTGCCAGCAGCCCCCGTGGGGGTAGCATGGGAAACATTCAGTACTTC.

The gene calls are TRBV27 and TRBJ2-3, with D perhaps TRBD2 (5 bases). The CDR3 runs 17 residues. V dropped 3 bases and J dropped 2 bases, with 18 bases sitting between them. Looked up from germline, CDR1 is MNHEY and CDR2 is SMNVEV (reference sequence). This CDR3 reads CASSLASSSRITDTQYF. The DNA of the CDR3 is TGTGCCAGCAGTTTGGCCTCTAGCTCACGGATCACAGATACGCAGTATTTT.

The rearrangement links TRBV19 to TRBJ2-1; 7 bases fit TRBD1. This CDR3 is built from 13 residues. The germline V gene has CDR1 LNHDA and CDR2 SQIVND (reference sequence). V shed 5 bases, J shed 7 bases, and the junction held 5 bases outside the gene matches. CDR3 region: CASSGYRGNEQFF. The CDR3 DNA reads TGTGCCAGTAGTGGTTACAGGGGTAATGAGCAGTTCTTC.

CDR3 in amino acids: CASSRGGASNQPQHF. For the CDR3, the DNA is TGTGCCAGCTCACGGGGCGGGGCTAGCAATCAGCCCCAGCATTTT. The J gene is TRBJ1-5, the V gene TRBV18; D is possibly TRBD1 (5 bases). Per germline, CDR1 KGHSH and CDR2 LQKENI. The V end was cut by 4 bases, the J end by 0 bases, with 10 bases between. CDR3 length: 15 residues. The full variable domain, completed using reference TRBV18 and TRBJ1-5, is NAGVMQNPRHLVRRRGQEARLRCSPMKGHSHVYWYRQLPEEGLKFMVYLQKENIIDESGMPKERFSAEFPKEGPSILRIQQVVRGDSAAYFCASSRGGASNQPQHFGDGTRLSIL.

V gene TRBV4-1 combines with J gene TRBJ2-2, with a tentative D call TRBD2 (6 bases). Trimming pared 4 bases from V and 7 bases from J, leaving 10 bases between. From germline, CDR1 is MGHRA and CDR2 YSYEKL. CDR3 length: 13 residues. CDR3 loop: CASSRDSGGELFF. CDR3 nucleotides: TGCGCCAGCAGCCGGGACTCCGGCGGGGAGCTGTTTTTT.

The V gene is TRBV29-1, the J gene TRBJ2-1, with D unresolved. The germline V gene encodes CDR1 SQVTM and CDR2 ANQGSEA. The CDR3 totals 13 residues. V lost 7 bases and J lost 4, with 14 bases in between. For the CDR3, the DNA is TGCAGCGGCCGACGTGAGGCGTACAATGAGCAGTTCTTC. Translating gives CSGRREAYNEQFF.

The rearrangement links TRBV28 to TRBJ1-6; TRBD1 matches at 10 bases. The germline V gene has CDR1 MDHEN and CDR2 SYDVKM. CDR3 length equals 16 residues. J gave up 9 bases and V 3 bases, and 8 bases lay outside the gene matches. CDR3 coding DNA: TGTGCCAGCAGTTTTTCCGGGACAGGGGTTACTTCACCCCTCCACTTT. It codes for CASSFSGTGVTSPLHF.

The CDR3 loop reads CSVLAPAYEQYF. The CDR3 region has the DNA TGCAGCGTACTTGCCCCCGCTTACGAGCAGTACTTC. The chain carries TRBV29-1 and TRBJ2-7; D unresolved. Germline V gene sequence: CDR1 SQVTM, CDR2 ANQGSEA. Between the trimmed V and J ends, which lost 6 bases and 4 bases, there was a span of 13 bases. The length of the CDR3 is 12 residues.

The genes are TRBV7-9 and TRBJ2-5; D may correspond to TRBD1 or TRBD2 (5 bases each). The V end was cut by 7 bases, the J end by 2 bases, with 11 bases between. CDR3 size: 13 residues. The germline V gene encodes CDR1 SEHNR and CDR2 FQNEAQ (reference sequence). The chain's CDR3 is CASTRGLQETQYF. The CDR3 DNA sequence: TGTGCCAGCACGAGGGGCCTACAAGAGACCCAGTACTTC.